Sequencing of this T cell receptor (beta chain) was carried out in a study of T cell responses to AZD1222 COVID-19 vaccine. Study results and limitations: CD4 TCRs linked to vaccination spanned spike, dominating at 160-218 and 743-854. Recipients of AZD1222 seropositive at baseline numbered only 5 or 6. Targets within unmutated variant regions were reportedly found for nearly half of spike-specific TCRs. When two AZD1222 doses had been given, Spike-specific TCR breadth and depth rose.

The CDR3 extends over 12 amino acids. V gave up 3 bases and J gave up 2 bases, with 7 bases separating them. Germline V lookup: CDR1 SQVTM, CDR2 ANQGSEA. TCRdb keeps only in-frame clones here, not all; method: immunoSEQ multiplex PCR. The sample has about 140,000 clones, 85% seen once. As regards this clone: Its antigen is not identified.

This TCR was recovered from an adult who received the MenACWY meningococcal vaccine as a control. The source material was peripheral blood, sampled 28 days after the second dose of the MenACWY control vaccine. This sequence joins TRBV29-1 and TRBJ2-5; the D is unclear. The CDR3 reads CSVEAQQETQYF. The CDR3 nucleotides are TGCAGCGTTGAGGCACAGCAAGAGACCCAGTACTTC.